The entry below describes one T cell receptor beta chain. The antigen is undetermined. Germline V gene data show CDR1 as DFQATT and CDR2 as SNEGSKA (reference sequence). The CDR3 spans 18 residues. The record originates from a study of monozygotic twins with inflammatory bowel disease. Whole-blood total RNA was extracted without T cell sorting. Study-wide results and limits: No one strong IBD-associated signal or clonotype was supported.

Each sample had eight separate cDNA synthesis reactions. One entry per CDR3 protein, without DNA, is what TCRdb gives after re-calling the 5' RACE reads. The sample's table shows 310,000 or so distinct CDR3 sequences. J is TRBJ1-4 and V is TRBV20-1. Material for sequencing was blood. The sequence was collected from a human donor with ulcerative colitis or Crohn's disease, or a healthy co-twin of an affected twin (not recorded which). The CDR3 protein is CSASDPTITPYGVGKLFF.